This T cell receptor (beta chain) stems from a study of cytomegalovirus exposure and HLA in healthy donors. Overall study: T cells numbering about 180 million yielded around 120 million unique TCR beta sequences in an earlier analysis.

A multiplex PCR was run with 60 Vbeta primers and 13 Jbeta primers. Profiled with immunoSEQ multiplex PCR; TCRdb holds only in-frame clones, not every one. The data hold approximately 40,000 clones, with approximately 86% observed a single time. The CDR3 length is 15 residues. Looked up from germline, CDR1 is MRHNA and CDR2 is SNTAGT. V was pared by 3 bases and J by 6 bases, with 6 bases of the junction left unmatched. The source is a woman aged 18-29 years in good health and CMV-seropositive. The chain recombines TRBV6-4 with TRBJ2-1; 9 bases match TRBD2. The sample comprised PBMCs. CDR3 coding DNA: TGTGCCAGCAGTGAAAGACTAGCGGCCGTCAATGAGCAGTTCTTC. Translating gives CASSERLAAVNEQFF.